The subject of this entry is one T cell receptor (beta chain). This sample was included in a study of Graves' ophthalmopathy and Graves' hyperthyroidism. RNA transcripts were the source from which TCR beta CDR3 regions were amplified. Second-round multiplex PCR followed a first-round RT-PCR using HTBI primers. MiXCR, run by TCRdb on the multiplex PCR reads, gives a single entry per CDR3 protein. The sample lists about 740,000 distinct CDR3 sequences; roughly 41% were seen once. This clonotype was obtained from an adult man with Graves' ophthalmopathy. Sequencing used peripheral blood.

The chain's CDR3 is CASSQTGKETQYF. Here the CDR3 DNA reads TGTGCCAGCAGCCAAACAGGGAAAGAGACCCAGTACTTC. The rearrangement links TRBV3-1 to TRBJ2-5; D may be TRBD1 (6 bases). The CDR3 length is 13 residues. The V gene lost 2 bases and the J gene lost 3 bases, with 7 bases spanning the gap. Per the germline V gene, CDR1 is LGHDT and CDR2 is YNNKEL (reference sequence).